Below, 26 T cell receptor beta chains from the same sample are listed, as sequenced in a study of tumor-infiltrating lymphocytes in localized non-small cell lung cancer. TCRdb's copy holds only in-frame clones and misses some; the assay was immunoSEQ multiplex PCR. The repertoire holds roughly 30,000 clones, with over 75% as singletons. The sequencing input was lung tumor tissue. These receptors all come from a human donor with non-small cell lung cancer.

This chain's CDR3 is CASSQSGGAGHEQYF. For the CDR3, the DNA is TGTGCCAGCAGCCAATCAGGGGGCGCCGGCCACGAGCAGTACTTC. The genes are TRBV11-3 and TRBJ2-7; 8 bases are shared with TRBD1. V shed 5 bases, J shed 5 bases, and the junction held 11 bases outside the gene matches. CDR3 size: 15 residues. Germline assignment: CDR1 SGHNT and CDR2 YENEEA.

The CDR3: CASSSYGGAGSSEQFF. CDR3 sequence (DNA): TGTGCCAGCTCATCGTACGGGGGGGCCGGGTCCAGTGAGCAGTTCTTC. V gene TRBV18 combines with J gene TRBJ2-1; 8 nucleotides match TRBD2. With V trimmed by 5 bases and J by 9 bases, 15 bases remained unmatched. This CDR3 spans 16 amino acids. Germline CDR1 reads KGHSH; CDR2 reads LQKENI.

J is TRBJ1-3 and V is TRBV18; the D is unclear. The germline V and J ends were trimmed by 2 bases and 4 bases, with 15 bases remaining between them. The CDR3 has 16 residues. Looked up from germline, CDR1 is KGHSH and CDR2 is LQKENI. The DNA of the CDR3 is TGTGCCAGCTCACCAAGCGTAGCGGCTTCGGGAAACACCATATATTTT. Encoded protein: CASSPSVAASGNTIYF.

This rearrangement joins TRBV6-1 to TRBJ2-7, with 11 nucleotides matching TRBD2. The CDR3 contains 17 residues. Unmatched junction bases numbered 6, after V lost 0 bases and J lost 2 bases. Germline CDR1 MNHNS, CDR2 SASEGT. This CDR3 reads CASSEAPDSGGAYEQYF. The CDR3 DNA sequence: TGTGCCAGCAGTGAAGCCCCGGATAGCGGGGGGGCCTACGAGCAGTACTTC.

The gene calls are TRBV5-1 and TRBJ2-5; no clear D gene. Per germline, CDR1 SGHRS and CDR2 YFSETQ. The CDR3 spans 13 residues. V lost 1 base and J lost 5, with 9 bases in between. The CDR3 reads CASSLLSRETQYF. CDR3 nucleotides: TGCGCCAGCAGCTTGTTGTCGAGGGAGACCCAGTACTTC.

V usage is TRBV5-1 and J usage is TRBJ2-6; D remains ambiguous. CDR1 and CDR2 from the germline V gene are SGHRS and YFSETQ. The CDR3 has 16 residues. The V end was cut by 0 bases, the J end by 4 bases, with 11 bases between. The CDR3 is CASSLEAVPGANVLTF. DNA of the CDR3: TGCGCCAGCAGCTTGGAGGCGGTTCCCGGGGCCAACGTCCTGACTTTC.

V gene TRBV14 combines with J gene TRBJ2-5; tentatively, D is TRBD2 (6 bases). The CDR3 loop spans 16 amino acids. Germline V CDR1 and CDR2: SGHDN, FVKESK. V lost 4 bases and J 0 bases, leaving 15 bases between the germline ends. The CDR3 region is CASSLLVGGYQETQYF. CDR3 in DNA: TGTGCCAGCAGCCTCCTGGTTGGAGGGTACCAAGAGACCCAGTACTTC.

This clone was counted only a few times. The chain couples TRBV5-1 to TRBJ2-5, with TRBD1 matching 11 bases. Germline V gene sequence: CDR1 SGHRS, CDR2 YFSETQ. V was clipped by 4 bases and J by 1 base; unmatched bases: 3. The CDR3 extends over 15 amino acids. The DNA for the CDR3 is TGCGCCAGCAGCGCGGGACAGGGGGTCCAAGAGACCCAGTACTTC. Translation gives CASSAGQGVQETQYF.

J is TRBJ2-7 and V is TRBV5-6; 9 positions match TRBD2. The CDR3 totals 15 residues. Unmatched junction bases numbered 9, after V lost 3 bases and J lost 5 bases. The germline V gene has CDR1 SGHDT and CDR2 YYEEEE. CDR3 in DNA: TGTGCCAGCAGCTCCGCCGGACTAGCGATCGACGAGCAGTACTTC. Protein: CASSSAGLAIDEQYF.

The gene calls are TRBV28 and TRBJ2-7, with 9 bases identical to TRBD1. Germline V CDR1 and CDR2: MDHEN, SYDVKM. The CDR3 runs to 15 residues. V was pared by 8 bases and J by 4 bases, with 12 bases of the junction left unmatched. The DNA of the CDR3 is TGTGCCAGCCCAGCCCCGGGACAGGGATTGTACGAGCAGTACTTC. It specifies CASPAPGQGLYEQYF.

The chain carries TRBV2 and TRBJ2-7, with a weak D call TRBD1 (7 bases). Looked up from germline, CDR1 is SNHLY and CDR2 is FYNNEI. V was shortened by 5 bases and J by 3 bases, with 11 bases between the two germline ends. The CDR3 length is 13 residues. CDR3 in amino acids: CASSRQGGYEQYF. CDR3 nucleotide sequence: TGTGCCAGCAGTCGACAGGGAGGCTACGAGCAGTACTTC. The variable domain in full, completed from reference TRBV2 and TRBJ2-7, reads EPEVTQTPSHQVTQMGQEVILRCVPISNHLYFYWYRQILGQKVEFLVSFYNNEISEKSEIFDDQFSVERPDGSNFTLKIRSTKLEDSAMYFCASSRQGGYEQYFGPGTRLTVT.

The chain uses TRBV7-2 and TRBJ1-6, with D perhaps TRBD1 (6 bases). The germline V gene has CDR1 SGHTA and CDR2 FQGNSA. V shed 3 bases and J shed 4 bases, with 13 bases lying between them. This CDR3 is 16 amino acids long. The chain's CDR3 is CASSLNSGTYNSPLHF. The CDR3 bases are TGTGCCAGCAGCTTGAACAGCGGGACATATAATTCACCCCTCCACTTT. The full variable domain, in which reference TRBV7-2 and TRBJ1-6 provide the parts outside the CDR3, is GAGVSQSPSNKVTEKGKDVELRCDPISGHTALYWYRQSLGQGLEFLIYFQGNSAPDKSGLPSDRFSAERTGGSVSTLTIQRTQQEDSAVYLCASSLNSGTYNSPLHFGNGTRLTVT.

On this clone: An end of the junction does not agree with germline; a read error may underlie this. The CDR3 DNA is TGTGCTAGCAGCTACGGGGACCAAAGCCAAGAGACCCAGTACTTC. Residues: CASSYGDQSQETQYF. V usage is TRBV7-7 and J usage is TRBJ2-5; D might be TRBD1 or TRBD2, each matching 5 bases. Germline-derived CDR1 and CDR2 are SSHAT and FNYEAQ (reference sequence). The length of the CDR3 is 15 residues.

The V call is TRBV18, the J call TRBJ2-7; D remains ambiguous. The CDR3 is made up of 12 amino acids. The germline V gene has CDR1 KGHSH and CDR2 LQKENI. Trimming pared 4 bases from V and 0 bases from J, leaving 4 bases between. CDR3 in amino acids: CASSLTSYEQYF. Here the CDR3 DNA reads TGTGCCAGCTCACTCACCTCCTACGAGCAGTACTTC.

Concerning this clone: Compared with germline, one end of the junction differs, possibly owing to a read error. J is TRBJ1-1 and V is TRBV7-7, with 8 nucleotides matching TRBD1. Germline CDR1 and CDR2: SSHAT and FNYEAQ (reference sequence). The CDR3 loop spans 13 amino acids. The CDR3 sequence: CASSISLQGEAFF. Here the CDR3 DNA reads TGTGCTAGCAGCATCTCCCTACAGGGGGAGGCTTTCTTT.

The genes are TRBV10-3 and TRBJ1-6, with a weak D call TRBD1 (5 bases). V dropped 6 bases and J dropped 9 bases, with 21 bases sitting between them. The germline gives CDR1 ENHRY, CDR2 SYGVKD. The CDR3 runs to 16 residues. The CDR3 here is CAIRSQGGVRSSPLHF. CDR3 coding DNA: TGTGCCATCAGATCTCAGGGAGGCGTTCGGAGTTCACCCCTCCACTTT.

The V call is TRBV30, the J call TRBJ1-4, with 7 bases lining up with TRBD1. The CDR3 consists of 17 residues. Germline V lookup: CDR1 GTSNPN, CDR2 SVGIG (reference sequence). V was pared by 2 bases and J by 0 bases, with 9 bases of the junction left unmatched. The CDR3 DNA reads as TGTGCCTGGAGTTATGTATCGGGGACAGCAACTAATGAAAAACTGTTTTTT. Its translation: CAWSYVSGTATNEKLFF.

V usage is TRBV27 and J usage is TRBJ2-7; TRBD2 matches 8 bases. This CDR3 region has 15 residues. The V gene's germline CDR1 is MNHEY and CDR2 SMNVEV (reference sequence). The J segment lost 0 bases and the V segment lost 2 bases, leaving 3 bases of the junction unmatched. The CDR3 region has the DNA TGTGCCAGCAGTTTACTGGCGGGGGGCTCCTACGAGCAGTACTTC. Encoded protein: CASSLLAGGSYEQYF.

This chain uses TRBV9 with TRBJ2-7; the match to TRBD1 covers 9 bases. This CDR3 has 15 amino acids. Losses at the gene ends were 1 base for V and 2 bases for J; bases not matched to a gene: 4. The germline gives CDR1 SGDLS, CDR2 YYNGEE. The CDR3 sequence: CASSVRGTGPYEQYF. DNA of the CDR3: TGTGCCAGCAGCGTAAGAGGGACAGGGCCCTACGAGCAGTACTTC. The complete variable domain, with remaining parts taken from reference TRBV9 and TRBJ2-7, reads DSGVTQTPKHLITATGQRVTLRCSPRSGDLSVYWYQQSLDQGLQFLIQYYNGEERAKGNILERFSAQQFPDLHSELNLSSLELGDSALYFCASSVRGTGPYEQYFGPGTRLTVT.

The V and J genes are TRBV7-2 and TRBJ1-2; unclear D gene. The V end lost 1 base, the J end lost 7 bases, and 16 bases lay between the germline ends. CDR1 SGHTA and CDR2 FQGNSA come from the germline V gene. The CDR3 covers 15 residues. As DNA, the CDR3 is TGTGCCAGCAGCTTAGAATACGGTCCGGGGTCTGGCTACACCTTC. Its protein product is CASSLEYGPGSGYTF.

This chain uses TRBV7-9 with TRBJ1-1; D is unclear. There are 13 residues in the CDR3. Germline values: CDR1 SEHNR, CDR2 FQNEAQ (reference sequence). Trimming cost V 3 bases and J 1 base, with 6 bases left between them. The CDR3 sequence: CASSFGGNTEAFF. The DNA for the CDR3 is TGTGCCAGCAGCTTCGGTGGGAACACTGAAGCTTTCTTT.

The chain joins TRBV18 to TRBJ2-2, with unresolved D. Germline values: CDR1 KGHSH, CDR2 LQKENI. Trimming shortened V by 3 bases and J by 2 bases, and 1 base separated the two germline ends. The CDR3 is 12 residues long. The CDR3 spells CASSPNTGELFF. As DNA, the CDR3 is TGTGCCAGCTCACCTAACACCGGGGAGCTGTTTTTT.

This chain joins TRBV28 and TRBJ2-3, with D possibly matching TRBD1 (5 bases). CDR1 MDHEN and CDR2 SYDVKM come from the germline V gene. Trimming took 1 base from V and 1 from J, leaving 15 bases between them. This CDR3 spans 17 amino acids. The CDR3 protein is CASSLLAAGQRTDTQYF. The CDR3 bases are TGTGCCAGCAGTTTATTGGCAGCAGGGCAGCGCACAGATACGCAGTATTTT. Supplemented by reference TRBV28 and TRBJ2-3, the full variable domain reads DVKVTQSSRYLVKRTGEKVFLECVQDMDHENMFWYRQDPGLGLRLIYFSYDVKMKEKGDIPEGYSVSREKKERFSLILESASTNQTSMYLCASSLLAAGQRTDTQYFGPGTRLTVL.

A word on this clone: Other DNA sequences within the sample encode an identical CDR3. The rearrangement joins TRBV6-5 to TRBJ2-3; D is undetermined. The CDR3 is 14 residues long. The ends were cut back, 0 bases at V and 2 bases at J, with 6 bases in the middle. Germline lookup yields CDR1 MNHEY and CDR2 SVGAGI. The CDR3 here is CASSYSTVTDTQYF. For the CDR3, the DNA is TGTGCCAGCAGTTACTCGACCGTCACAGATACGCAGTATTTT.

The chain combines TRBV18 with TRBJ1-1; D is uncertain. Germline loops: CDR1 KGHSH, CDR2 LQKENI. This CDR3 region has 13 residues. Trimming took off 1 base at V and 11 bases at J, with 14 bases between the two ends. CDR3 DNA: TGTGCCAGCTCACCACGGGAGGAGGGCGCGGCTTTCTTT. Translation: CASSPREEGAAFF. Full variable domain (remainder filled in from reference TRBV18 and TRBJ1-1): NAGVMQNPRHLVRRRGQEARLRCSPMKGHSHVYWYRQLPEEGLKFMVYLQKENIIDESGMPKERFSAEFPKEGPSILRIQQVVRGDSAAYFCASSPREEGAAFFGQGTRLTVV.

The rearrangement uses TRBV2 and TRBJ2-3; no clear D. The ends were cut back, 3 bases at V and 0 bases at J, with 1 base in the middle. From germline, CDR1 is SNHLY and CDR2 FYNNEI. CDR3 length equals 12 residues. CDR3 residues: CASSDSTDTQYF. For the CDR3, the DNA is TGTGCCAGCAGTGACAGCACAGATACGCAGTATTTT. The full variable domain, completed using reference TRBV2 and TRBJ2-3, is EPEVTQTPSHQVTQMGQEVILRCVPISNHLYFYWYRQILGQKVEFLVSFYNNEISEKSEIFDDQFSVERPDGSNFTLKIRSTKLEDSAMYFCASSDSTDTQYFGPGTRLTVL.